This T cell receptor beta chain was recorded in a study of T cell changes during pregnancy in multiple sclerosis (dated by TCRdb to the late 2010s). The study in broad terms: The study examined how the T cell repertoire changed over the course of pregnancy in women with multiple sclerosis.

Points on this clone: Its antigen specificity is not known. Base qualities are not recorded, but no much larger clone differs from it by a single base.

Library generation was performed with the immunoSEQ multiplex PCR assay. TCRdb obtained this table from immuneACCESS and retained in-frame rearrangements with V and J assigned. These tables miss some clones; where compared with another copy, unresolved V genes account for less than half of the shortfall, and the remainder is unexplained. This sample gives some 47,000 clones in total; 95% to 96% of them show up just once. Jointly, the top ten make up about 1% of the sample. Here V drops 0 bases and J drops 8 bases, and the junction holds 11 bases not matched to any gene. CDR1 and CDR2 (MGHRA, YSYEKL) derive from the germline V gene. Including cysteine and phenylalanine, the CDR3 has 17 amino acids. The DNA shown is the 51-base CDR3, in frame from base 1.

This TCR derives from a female donor with multiple sclerosis, enrolled in a pregnancy study. This specimen consisted of peripheral blood, obtained in the second trimester of pregnancy. This sequence uses TRBV4-1 and TRBJ2-1; TRBD2 matches 9 bases in the middle. The CDR3 region reads CASSQEAAGGPTDEQFF. The nucleotide sequence reads as follows: TGCGCCAGCAGCCAAGAGGCGGCGGGAGGGCCAACTGATGAGCAGTTCTTC.